Listed below are T cell receptor beta chains from one sample, sequenced in a study of cytomegalovirus exposure and HLA in healthy donors. Measured with immunoSEQ multiplex PCR; TCRdb has only the in-frame clones, and not every one. The sample includes 150,000 to 200,000 clones, about 59% of them seen just once. Input material: PBMCs. The receptor source for this set is a man aged 35 to 55 in good health and CMV-seronegative. Both conserved end residues are part of each CDR3.

j_gene,v_gene,CDR3aa
TRBJ2-7,TRBV4-2,CASSQEKDSVSYEQYF
TRBJ2-1,TRBV13,CASSRTGGYNEQFF
TRBJ2-7,TRBV11-3,CASSMGQTYEQYF
TRBJ2-3,TRBV6-6,CASLQGWGTSTDTQYF
TRBJ2-1,TRBV30,CAWSARGGRYNEQFF
TRBJ1-2,TRBV30,CAWAPPGISVYTF
TRBJ2-3,TRBV9,CASSSRSGAVDTQYF
TRBJ1-1,TRBV5-4,CASSLGRQSATGTEAFF
TRBJ2-3,TRBV10-3,CAISDSGGAGDTQYF
TRBJ2-3,TRBV7-2,CASSLGGGPDTQYF
TRBJ1-2,TRBV7-2,CASSRPGTGNGYTF
TRBJ2-1,TRBV7-5,CARSLAMKGLAGYNEQFF
TRBJ2-1,TRBV2,CASSESDPDYNEQFF
TRBJ1-1,TRBV18,CASWDSMNTEAFF
TRBJ2-3,TRBV4-2,CASSRGYGDTYTDTQYF
TRBJ1-1,TRBV6-5,CASSGRTGSTEAFF
TRBJ2-7,TRBV19,CASSISRAGGKHEQYF
TRBJ2-7,TRBV5-4,CASSLRQGSDEQYF
TRBJ2-1,TRBV19,CASSRRTSGGAPNEQFF
TRBJ2-7,TRBV5-1,CASSWGTGDLGVSYEQYF
TRBJ2-4,TRBV2,CASRQGLAGAKNIQYF
TRBJ2-7,TRBV7-8,CASNPLGRGQGRHEQYF
TRBJ1-1,TRBV28,CASSLSGNTEAFF